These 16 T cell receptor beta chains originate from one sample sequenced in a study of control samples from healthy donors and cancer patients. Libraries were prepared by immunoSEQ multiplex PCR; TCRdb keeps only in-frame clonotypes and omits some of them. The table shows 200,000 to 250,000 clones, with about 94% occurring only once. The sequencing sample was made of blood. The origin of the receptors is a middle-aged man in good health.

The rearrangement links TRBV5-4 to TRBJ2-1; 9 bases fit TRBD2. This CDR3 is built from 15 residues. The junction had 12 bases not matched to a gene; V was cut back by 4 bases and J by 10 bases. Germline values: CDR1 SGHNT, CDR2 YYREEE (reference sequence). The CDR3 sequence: CASSRGIAGVGEQFF. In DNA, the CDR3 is TGTGCCAGCAGCCGGGGGATAGCGGGGGTAGGAGAGCAGTTCTTC. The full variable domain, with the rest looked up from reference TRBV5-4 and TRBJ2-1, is ETGVTQSPTHLIKTRGQQVTLRCSSQSGHNTVSWYQQALGQGPQFIFQYYREEENGRGNFPPRFSGLQFPNYSSELNVNALELDDSALYLCASSRGIAGVGEQFFGPGTRLTVL.

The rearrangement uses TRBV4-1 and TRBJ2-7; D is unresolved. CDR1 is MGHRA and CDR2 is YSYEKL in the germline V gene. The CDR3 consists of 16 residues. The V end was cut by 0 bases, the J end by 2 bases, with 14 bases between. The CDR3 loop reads CASSQDLVNIPYEQYF. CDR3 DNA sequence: TGCGCCAGCAGCCAAGATCTCGTCAATATCCCCTACGAGCAGTACTTC.

CDR3 residues: CASSSDTSYGYTF. DNA of the CDR3: TGTGCCAGCAGCTCGGACACCTCATATGGCTACACCTTC. The chain recombines TRBV7-9 with TRBJ1-2; possible D gene TRBD1, 5 bases. From germline, CDR1 is SEHNR and CDR2 FQNEAQ (reference sequence). The ends were cut back, 4 bases at V and 5 bases at J, with 11 bases in the middle. The CDR3 sequence is 13 residues long. The whole variable domain, remainder taken from reference TRBV7-9 and TRBJ1-2, is DTGVSQNPRHKITKRGQNVTFRCDPISEHNRLYWYRQTLGQGPEFLTYFQNEAQLEKSRLLSDRFSAERPKGSFSTLEIQRTEQGDSAMYLCASSSDTSYGYTFGSGTRLTVV.

The CDR3 spells CASSLGLRGEQFF. DNA for the CDR3: TGCGCCAGCAGCTTGGGTCTTCGGGGTGAGCAGTTCTTC. The chain combines TRBV5-1 with TRBJ2-1, with a tentative D call TRBD2 (5 bases). V lost 0 bases and J 9 bases, leaving 10 bases between the germline ends. The CDR3 totals 13 residues. CDR1 is SGHRS and CDR2 is YFSETQ in the germline V gene.

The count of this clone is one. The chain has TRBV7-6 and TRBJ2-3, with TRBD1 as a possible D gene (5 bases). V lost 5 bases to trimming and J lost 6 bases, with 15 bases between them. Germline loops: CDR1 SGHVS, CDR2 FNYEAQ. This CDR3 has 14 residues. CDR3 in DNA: TGTGCCAGCAGCACACCAGGGCCCGACGATACGCAGTATTTT. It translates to CASSTPGPDDTQYF. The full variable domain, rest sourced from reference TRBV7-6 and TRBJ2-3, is GAGVSQSPRYKVTKRGQDVALRCDPISGHVSLYWYRQALGQGPEFLTYFNYEAQQDKSGLPNDRFSAERPEGSISTLTIQRTEQRDSAMYRCASSTPGPDDTQYFGPGTRLTVL.

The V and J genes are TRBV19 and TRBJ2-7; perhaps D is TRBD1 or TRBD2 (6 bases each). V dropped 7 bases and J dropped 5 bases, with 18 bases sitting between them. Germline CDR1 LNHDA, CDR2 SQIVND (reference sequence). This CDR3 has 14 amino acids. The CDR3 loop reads CASTQTGGGNEQYF. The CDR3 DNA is TGTGCCAGTACCCAGACAGGAGGGGGAAACGAGCAGTACTTC.

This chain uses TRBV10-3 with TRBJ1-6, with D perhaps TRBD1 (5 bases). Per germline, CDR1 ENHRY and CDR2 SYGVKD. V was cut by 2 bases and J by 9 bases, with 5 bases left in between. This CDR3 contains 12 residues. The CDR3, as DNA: TGTGCCATCAGTGAGGGGGGTTCACCCCTCCACTTT. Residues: CAISEGGSPLHF.

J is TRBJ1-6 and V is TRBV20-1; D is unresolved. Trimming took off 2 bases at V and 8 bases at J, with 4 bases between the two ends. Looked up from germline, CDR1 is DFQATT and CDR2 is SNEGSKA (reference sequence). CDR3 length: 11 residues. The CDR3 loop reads CSARRDSPLHF. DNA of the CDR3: TGCAGTGCTAGAAGGGATTCACCCCTCCACTTT.

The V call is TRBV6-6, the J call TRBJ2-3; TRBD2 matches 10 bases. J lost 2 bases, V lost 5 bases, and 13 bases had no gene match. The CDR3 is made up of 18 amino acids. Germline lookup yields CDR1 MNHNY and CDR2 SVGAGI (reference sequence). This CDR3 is CASSPLGAAGGITDTQYF. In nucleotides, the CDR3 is TGTGCCAGCAGTCCCCTAGGGGCAGCGGGGGGGATCACAGATACGCAGTATTTT.

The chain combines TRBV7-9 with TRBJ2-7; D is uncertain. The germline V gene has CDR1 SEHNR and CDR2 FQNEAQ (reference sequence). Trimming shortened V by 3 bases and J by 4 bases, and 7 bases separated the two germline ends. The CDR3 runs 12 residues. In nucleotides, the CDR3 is TGTGCCAGCAGCTTTGAAGGGTACGAGCAGTACGTC. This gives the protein CASSFEGYEQYV.

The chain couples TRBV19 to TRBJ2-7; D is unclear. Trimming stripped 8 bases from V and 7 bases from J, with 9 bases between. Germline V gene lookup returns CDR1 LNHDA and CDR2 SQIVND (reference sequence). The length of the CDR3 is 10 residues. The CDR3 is CASVAEEQYV. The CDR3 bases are TGTGCCAGTGTGGCGGAAGAGCAGTACGTC.

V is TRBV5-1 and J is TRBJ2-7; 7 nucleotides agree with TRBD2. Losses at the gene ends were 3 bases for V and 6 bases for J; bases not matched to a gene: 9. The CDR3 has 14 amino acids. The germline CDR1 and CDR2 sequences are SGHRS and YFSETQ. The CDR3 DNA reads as TGCGCCAGCAGCTCCGGGACTACCTTCGGCGAGCAGTACTTC. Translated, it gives CASSSGTTFGEQYF.

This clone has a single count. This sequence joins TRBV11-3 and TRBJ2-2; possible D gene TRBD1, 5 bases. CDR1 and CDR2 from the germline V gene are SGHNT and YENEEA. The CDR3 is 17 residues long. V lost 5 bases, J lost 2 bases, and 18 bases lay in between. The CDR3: CASSRGTTDSNTGELFF. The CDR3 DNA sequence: TGTGCCAGCAGCCGAGGCACGACAGACAGTAACACCGGGGAGCTGTTTTTT.

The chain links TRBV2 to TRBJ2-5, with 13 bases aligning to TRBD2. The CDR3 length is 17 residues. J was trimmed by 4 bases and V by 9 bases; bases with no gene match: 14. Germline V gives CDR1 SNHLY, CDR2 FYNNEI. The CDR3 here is CASRYGLAGESGETQYF. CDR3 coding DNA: TGTGCCAGTCGATACGGACTAGCGGGGGAGTCAGGAGAGACCCAGTACTTC.

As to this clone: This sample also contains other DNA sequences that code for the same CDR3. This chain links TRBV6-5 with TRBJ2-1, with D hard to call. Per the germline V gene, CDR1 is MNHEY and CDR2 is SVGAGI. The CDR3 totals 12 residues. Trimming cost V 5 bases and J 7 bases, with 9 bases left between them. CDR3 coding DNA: TGTGCCAGCAGTAACGGGCCGAATGAGCAGTTCTTC. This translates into CASSNGPNEQFF.

CDR3 sequence reads: CASSQSSLPTFFEQYF. In nucleotides, the CDR3 is TGCGCCAGCAGTCAATCGTCCCTCCCGACCTTTTTCGAGCAGTACTTC. This chain uses TRBV23-1 with TRBJ2-7; unclear D gene. TRBV23-1 is an open reading frame, and its role is uncertain. The CDR3 is made up of 16 amino acids. Trimming took 0 bases from V and 6 from J, leaving 18 bases between them.